Sequencing of this T cell receptor (beta chain) was carried out in a study of Graves' ophthalmopathy and Graves' hyperthyroidism. The CDR3 extends over 15 amino acids. With 4 bases removed from V and 0 bases from J, the gap between germline ends came to 9 bases. Germline V gene sequence: CDR1 MDHEN, CDR2 SYDVKM. Amplified TCR beta CDR3 regions were obtained using RNA transcripts as template. HTBI primers were employed in first-round RT-PCR, then a second-round multiplex PCR followed. Using its own MiXCR run on the multiplex PCR reads, TCRdb lists one record per CDR3 protein. The repertoire consists of some 350,000 distinct CDR3 sequences, with 17% occurring once and the leading ten covering 2.4%. This clonotype was observed at least ten times.

This chain connects TRBV28 to TRBJ2-2; D ambiguous. Sequenced: peripheral blood. The receptor was isolated from an adult woman with stable Graves' hyperthyroidism. CDR3 region: CASSSQRTNTGELFF. The CDR3 DNA sequence: TGTGCCAGCAGTTCACAACGTACGAACACCGGGGAGCTGTTTTTT.